These T cell receptor beta chains were read from a single sample in a study of blood T cell repertoires in COVID-19. Produced via immunoSEQ multiplex PCR; TCRdb's table is partial and in-frame only. In the table there are about 440,000 clones, 87% of which are singletons. The specimen was PBMCs or T cells enriched from blood (not recorded which). Source of these receptors: a woman aged 18-29 years with acute COVID-19. Each CDR3 is given with its conserved first and last residue. Fields, in order: clone size, CDR3 length, D gene, V gene, J gene, CDR3 protein, CDR3 DNA. D genes are given only for firm matches. Only some rows state a clone size, as once, few, many or a class for expanded clones.

>NA|14|TRBD1|TRBV28|TRBJ2-7
CASSSPGQGGEQYF
TGTGCCAGCAGTTCACCGGGACAGGGAGGCGAGCAGTACTTC
>NA|13|TRBD1|TRBV5-1|TRBJ2-3
CASTRDRPDTQYF
TGCGCCAGCACCCGGGACAGACCAGATACGCAGTATTTT
>NA|16|TRBD2|TRBV4-1|TRBJ2-7
CASSQGSASGSYEQYF
TGCGCCAGCAGCCAAGGTTCGGCTAGCGGGTCCTACGAGCAGTACTTC
>NA|14|NA|TRBV10-3|TRBJ1-1
CAISGVRGWTEAFF
TGTGCCATCAGTGGAGTGCGGGGGTGGACTGAAGCTTTCTTT
>few|17|NA|TRBV6-4|TRBJ2-6
CASSDQAPSSGANVLTF
TGTGCCAGCAGTGACCAGGCGCCTTCCTCTGGGGCCAACGTCCTGACTTTC
>NA|16|TRBD1|TRBV6-6|TRBJ2-5
CASSTAGTGSGETQYF
TGTGCCAGCAGTACCGCCGGGACAGGCTCTGGAGAGACCCAGTACTTC
>NA|19|NA|TRBV28|TRBJ1-6
CASSFEQRPGTARNSPLHF
TGTGCCAGCAGTTTCGAACAACGCCCCGGGACTGCGCGGAATTCACCCCTCCACTTT
>NA|16|NA|TRBV18|TRBJ1-5
CASSQGKEGALQPQHF
TGTGCCAGCTCACAGGGTAAGGAAGGGGCCCTCCAGCCCCAGCATTTT
>NA|15|NA|TRBV2|TRBJ1-5
CASSAQAYSNQPQHF
TGTGCCAGCAGTGCACAGGCGTATAGCAATCAGCCCCAGCATTTT
>once|15|TRBD1|TRBV19|TRBJ1-5
CASTTTGVGNQPQHF
TGTGCCAGTACCACGACAGGGGTCGGCAATCAGCCCCAGCATTTT
>NA|15|NA|TRBV27|TRBJ2-7
CASSLKSLGYYEQYF
TGTGCCAGCAGTTTAAAATCCCTAGGCTACTACGAGCAGTACTTC
>NA|16|TRBD2|TRBV7-9|TRBJ2-3
CASSPRTSDSTDTQYF
TGTGCCAGCAGCCCGCGGACTAGCGATAGCACAGATACGCAGTATTTT
>NA|13|TRBD1|TRBV6-5|TRBJ1-2
CASTGQGTYGYTF
TGTGCCAGCACTGGACAGGGAACCTATGGCTACACCTTC
>NA|14|NA|TRBV5-5|TRBJ1-5
CASSLGQANQPQHF
TGTGCCAGCAGCTTGGGCCAGGCCAATCAGCCCCAGCATTTT
>NA|15|TRBD2|TRBV4-3|TRBJ2-2
CASSPSGGNTGELFF
TGCGCCAGCAGCCCCAGCGGGGGGAACACCGGGGAGCTGTTTTTT
>NA|13|NA|TRBV15|TRBJ1-5
CATSSWGGQPQHF
TGTGCCACCAGCTCCTGGGGAGGGCAGCCCCAGCATTTT
>once|17|NA|TRBV7-9|TRBJ1-5
CASSSALRGQGHQPQHF
TGTGCCAGCAGCTCCGCTTTGCGCGGTCAGGGGCATCAGCCCCAGCATTTT
>NA|15|NA|TRBV7-9|TRBJ1-4
CASSFRQTTNEKLFF
TGTGCCAGCAGCTTCCGACAAACAACTAATGAAAAACTGTTTTTT
>NA|15|NA|TRBV11-1|TRBJ2-5
CASSLSIGDQETQYF
TGTGCCAGCAGCTTATCCATAGGGGACCAAGAGACCCAGTACTTC